The 29 T cell receptor beta chains given below trace back to one sample, sequenced in a study of T cell repertoires in cytomegalovirus infection. TCRdb called the reads again in MiXCR, with one record for every CDR3 protein. The data contain around 89,000 distinct CDR3 sequences, roughly 29% of them singletons. For these TCRs, the target antigens are not known. Source: CD8+ T cells from cultured PBMCs, taken from culture after CMV antigen stimulation. These receptors were taken from a human donor in good health (CMV status not recorded). Some clones in this sample may be carry-over from other donors' samples.

The chain carries TRBV27 and TRBJ1-5; D unresolved. Germline V CDR1 and CDR2: MNHEY, SMNVEV (reference sequence). The CDR3 runs 18 residues. The V end lost 8 bases, the J end lost 0 bases, and 23 bases lay between the germline ends. The CDR3 region has the DNA TGTGCCAGCGCCTTGCTTTTCGCGCCAGATTATAGCAATCAGCCCCAGCATTTT. Its protein product is CASALLFAPDYSNQPQHF.

This clonotype was recorded a few times. The chain combines TRBV19 with TRBJ1-4, with D unresolved. V was clipped by 7 bases and J by 5 bases, with 11 bases between them. There are 13 residues in the CDR3. Germline loops: CDR1 LNHDA, CDR2 SQIVND (reference sequence). The CDR3 sequence: CASNQDPNEKLFF. The CDR3 DNA is TGTGCCAGTAATCAGGACCCAAATGAAAAACTGTTTTTT. Variable domain in full (rest from reference TRBV19 and TRBJ1-4): DGGITQSPKYLFRKEGQNVTLSCEQNLNHDAMYWYRQDPGQGLRLIYYSQIVNDFQKGDIAEGYSVSREKKESFPLTVTSAQKNPTAFYLCASNQDPNEKLFFGSGTQLSVL.

This clonotype was counted a few times. The chain employs TRBV14 and TRBJ1-3, with D perhaps matching TRBD1 (5 bases). Trimming removed 3 bases from V and 0 bases from J, with 12 bases in between. The length of the CDR3 is 16 residues. Germline loops: CDR1 SGHDN, CDR2 FVKESK. This CDR3 reads CASSHRDSFSGNTIYF. CDR3 coding DNA: TGTGCCAGCAGCCACCGAGACAGCTTCTCTGGAAACACCATATATTTT.

The chain uses TRBV7-9 and TRBJ2-7; unclear D gene. In germline, CDR1 is SEHNR, CDR2 FQNEAQ (reference sequence). This CDR3 comprises 14 residues. V gave up 8 bases and J gave up 0 bases, with 14 bases separating them. The CDR3 DNA sequence: TGTGCCAGCGCCCGAGGCGGCCTCTCCTACGAGCAGTACTTC. Amino acid sequence: CASARGGLSYEQYF.

This clonotype was counted at least ten times. The chain joins TRBV7-3 to TRBJ1-1; D is undetermined. The germline V gene has CDR1 SGHTA and CDR2 FQGTGA. V lost 1 base and J lost 3, with 6 bases in between. This CDR3 has 13 amino acids. This CDR3 reads CASSLRWDTEAFF. The CDR3 DNA is TGTGCCAGCAGCTTAAGATGGGACACTGAAGCTTTCTTT.

This clonotype appeared a few times. V is TRBV29-1 and J is TRBJ1-2; no firm D call. With 2 bases removed from V and 1 base from J, the gap between germline ends came to 5 bases. This CDR3 is built from 12 residues. Germline loops: CDR1 SQVTM, CDR2 ANQGSEA. CDR3 sequence (DNA): TGCAGCGTTGAACTAGATAACTATGGCTACACCTTC. It is translated as CSVELDNYGYTF.

This clonotype showed up many times. The V and J genes are TRBV2 and TRBJ1-2; D is ambiguous. The CDR3 loop spans 12 amino acids. Trimming left V 4 bases short and J 3 bases short, with 6 bases between. Germline V lookup: CDR1 SNHLY, CDR2 FYNNEI. The CDR3 nucleotides read TGTGCCAGCAGTGGCCAGCACTATGGCTACACCTTC. This translates into CASSGQHYGYTF.

The J gene is TRBJ1-1, the V gene TRBV19; TRBD1 agrees at 8 bases. CDR3 size: 15 residues. The junction had 8 bases not matched to a gene; V was cut back by 7 bases and J by 1 base. Per the germline V gene, CDR1 is LNHDA and CDR2 is SQIVND (reference sequence). This CDR3 is CASIPGGVKNTEAFF. CDR3 bases: TGTGCCAGTATTCCAGGGGGCGTCAAGAACACTGAAGCTTTCTTT. Using reference TRBV19 and TRBJ1-1 for the parts outside the CDR3, the full variable domain is DGGITQSPKYLFRKEGQNVTLSCEQNLNHDAMYWYRQDPGQGLRLIYYSQIVNDFQKGDIAEGYSVSREKKESFPLTVTSAQKNPTAFYLCASIPGGVKNTEAFFGQGTRLTVV.

This clonotype came up a few times. The chain recombines TRBV28 with TRBJ2-2, with D maybe TRBD2 (6 bases). The CDR3 is 15 residues long. Germline assignment: CDR1 MDHEN and CDR2 SYDVKM. Trimming took 4 bases from V and 7 from J, leaving 16 bases between them. The CDR3 loop reads CASSWTPGVHGELFF. DNA for the CDR3: TGTGCCAGCAGTTGGACTCCGGGGGTCCACGGGGAGCTGTTTTTT.

V and J are TRBV7-8 and TRBJ1-2; D is perhaps TRBD1 (5 bases). Trimming left V 10 bases short and J 0 bases short, with 9 bases between. The germline CDR1 and CDR2 sequences are SGHVS and FQNEAQ. The CDR3 is made up of 12 amino acids. The CDR3 loop is CATGGANYGYTF. The CDR3 region has the DNA TGTGCCACCGGGGGTGCTAACTATGGCTACACCTTC.

This clonotype appeared many times. This chain connects TRBV28 to TRBJ2-2; D is perhaps TRBD2 (5 bases). With 6 bases removed from V and 5 bases from J, the gap between germline ends came to 10 bases. Germline V gene sequence: CDR1 MDHEN, CDR2 SYDVKM. The CDR3 covers 13 residues. The CDR3 region has the DNA TGTGCCAGCAGCCCGAGGGAGACCGGGGAGCTGTTTTTT. This codes for CASSPRETGELFF.

In its sample, this clonotype was seen many times. The rearrangement joins TRBV7-6 to TRBJ2-7; 7 nucleotides line up with TRBD1. Trimming removed 4 bases from V and 0 bases from J; junction bases left unmatched: 9. The germline V gene encodes CDR1 SGHVS and CDR2 FNYEAQ. CDR3 length: 16 residues. Written as DNA, the CDR3 is TGTGCCAGCAGCTCACCGCCGGGACAGAGCTCCTACGAGCAGTACTTC. It encodes CASSSPPGQSSYEQYF.

The CDR3: CASSGGTSGGAPLGTQYF. The CDR3 DNA reads as TGCGCCAGCAGTGGGGGGACTAGCGGGGGGGCCCCGCTTGGGACCCAGTACTTC. The chain employs TRBV10-2 and TRBJ2-5; 16 bases match TRBD2. This CDR3 spans 18 amino acids. V dropped 4 bases and J dropped 7; count of bases not matched to a gene: 12. The V gene's germline CDR1 is WSHSY and CDR2 SAAADI.

This clonotype was seen only a few times. The chain joins TRBV5-4 to TRBJ2-6; D possibly corresponds to TRBD1 (5 bases). V lost 1 base to trimming and J lost 1 base, with 6 bases between them. Germline CDR1 reads SGHNT; CDR2 reads YYREEE (reference sequence). This CDR3 has 15 amino acids. CDR3 sequence reads: CASSLQGSGANVLTF. The CDR3, as DNA: TGTGCCAGCAGCTTGCAGGGATCTGGGGCCAACGTCCTGACTTTC.

This clonotype has a count of ten or more. The chain recombines TRBV25-1 with TRBJ2-1; either TRBD1 or TRBD2 may supply D (5 bases each). Germline V CDR1 and CDR2: MGHDK, SYGVNS. Trimming took 1 base from V and 0 from J, leaving 7 bases between them. This CDR3 is 15 amino acids long. This chain's CDR3 is CASSEWGSSYNEQFF. The CDR3 DNA reads TGTGCCAGCAGTGAATGGGGGAGCTCCTACAATGAGCAGTTCTTC.

In its sample, this clonotype was seen a few times. This chain connects TRBV28 to TRBJ2-5; the match to TRBD2 covers 8 bases. Germline loops: CDR1 MDHEN, CDR2 SYDVKM. Losses at the gene ends were 2 bases for V and 3 bases for J; bases not matched to a gene: 8. This CDR3 has 16 amino acids. CDR3 region: CASSLASGGLEETQYF. The CDR3 DNA sequence: TGTGCCAGCAGTTTAGCCAGCGGGGGCCTCGAAGAGACCCAGTACTTC.

The chain has TRBV20-1 and TRBJ2-3; 8 bases line up with TRBD2. This CDR3 has 14 amino acids. Looked up from germline, CDR1 is DFQATT and CDR2 is SNEGSKA (reference sequence). V lost 3 bases and J lost 4; bases outside the gene matches: 6. The CDR3 region is CSARLDGGADTQYF. As DNA, the CDR3 is TGCAGTGCTAGGCTTGACGGGGGGGCAGATACGCAGTATTTT.

This clonotype was observed many times. The chain couples TRBV4-1 to TRBJ2-7, with no clear D. This CDR3 spans 13 amino acids. V lost 5 bases to trimming and J lost 6 bases, with 14 bases between them. Germline CDR1 reads MGHRA; CDR2 reads YSYEKL. The CDR3 reads CASSDTGLSEQYF. CDR3 in DNA: TGCGCCAGCAGCGATACGGGCCTCTCCGAGCAGTACTTC.

V usage is TRBV7-8 and J usage is TRBJ1-5; unclear D gene. The CDR3 length is 17 residues. Trimming left V 1 base short and J 0 bases short, with 13 bases between. Germline loops: CDR1 SGHVS, CDR2 FQNEAQ. DNA for the CDR3: TGTGCCAGCAGCTTAGTCGAGACGGTTTATAGCAATCAGCCCCAGCATTTT. Residues: CASSLVETVYSNQPQHF.

This rearrangement joins TRBV11-3 to TRBJ2-3, with 8 bases fitting TRBD2. The CDR3 is 15 amino acids. The germline V gene encodes CDR1 SGHNT and CDR2 YENEEA. Germline trimming cut 2 bases from V and 2 bases from J; bases unmatched to any gene: 3. CDR3 DNA: TGTGCCAGCAGCTTAACTAGCGGAACCACAGATACGCAGTATTTT. It encodes CASSLTSGTTDTQYF.

The chain joins TRBV4-1 to TRBJ1-1, with D maybe TRBD1 (6 bases). The germline V gene encodes CDR1 MGHRA and CDR2 YSYEKL. The CDR3 is 13 amino acids. Trimming left V 2 bases short and J 4 bases short, with 8 bases between. The CDR3 DNA reads TGCGCCAGCAGCCAAACAGGGATCACTGAAGCTTTCTTT. This codes for CASSQTGITEAFF.

On this clonotype: The germline gene is not matched at one end of the junction; a read error may be the cause. J is TRBJ2-3 and V is TRBV6-5, with 7 nucleotides matching TRBD2. Germline values: CDR1 MNHEY, CDR2 SVGAGI. The CDR3 is 16 residues long. In nucleotides, the CDR3 is TGTGCCAGCAGTTACTCGGGCGGGGGTAACACAGATACGCAGTTTTTT. It is translated as CASSYSGGGNTDTQFF.

The rearrangement joins TRBV28 to TRBJ2-7, with 7 bases matching TRBD1. Trimming cost V 2 bases and J 4 bases; bases outside gene matches: 11. The CDR3 extends over 16 amino acids. Germline V gives CDR1 MDHEN, CDR2 SYDVKM. CDR3 in amino acids: CASSLQPGTVIYEQYF. In DNA form, the CDR3 reads TGTGCCAGCAGTTTACAACCCGGGACAGTGATTTACGAGCAGTACTTC.

This clonotype was observed many times. The genes are TRBV7-9 and TRBJ1-1; D is undetermined. This CDR3 has 15 residues. Germline V lookup: CDR1 SEHNR, CDR2 FQNEAQ (reference sequence). V was trimmed by 3 bases and J by 1 base, leaving 12 bases between them. This CDR3 is CASSFPTNQNTEAFF. In nucleotides, the CDR3 is TGTGCCAGCAGCTTCCCGACAAATCAGAACACTGAAGCTTTCTTT.

V gene TRBV5-5 combines with J gene TRBJ1-3; no firm D call. The V gene's germline CDR1 is SGHKS and CDR2 YYEKEE (reference sequence). The CDR3 consists of 16 residues. Trimming pared 2 bases from V and 0 bases from J, leaving 12 bases between. The CDR3: CASSLTRASSGNTIYF. The CDR3 DNA sequence: TGTGCCAGCAGCTTAACAAGGGCTAGCTCTGGAAACACCATATATTTT. Full variable domain (outside the CDR3, taken from reference TRBV5-5 and TRBJ1-3): DAGVTQSPTHLIKTRGQQVTLRCSPISGHKSVSWYQQVLGQGPQFIFQYYEKEERGRGNFPDRFSARQFPNYSSELNVNALLLGDSALYLCASSLTRASSGNTIYFGEGSWLTVV.

This clonotype appeared many times. CDR3 nucleotide sequence: TGTGCCAGCAGTCTAACAGGGGTTAGCAATCAGCCCCAGCATTTT. It specifies CASSLTGVSNQPQHF. The chain has TRBV2 and TRBJ1-5, with TRBD1 matching over 7 bases. The CDR3 has 15 residues. V lost 5 bases to trimming and J lost 0 bases; unmatched junction nucleotides: 4. CDR1 and CDR2 (germline): SNHLY, FYNNEI.

The chain employs TRBV5-4 and TRBJ2-5; D is ambiguous. Trimming cost V 4 bases and J 4 bases, with 8 bases left between them. The CDR3 is 12 residues long. CDR1 is SGHNT, CDR2 YYREEE, per germline (reference sequence). The CDR3: CASSTSLETQYF. The CDR3 DNA sequence: TGTGCCAGCAGCACCTCGTTAGAGACCCAGTACTTC.

The chain joins TRBV2 to TRBJ2-5; tentatively, D is TRBD1 (5 bases). Germline-derived CDR1 and CDR2 are SNHLY and FYNNEI. This CDR3 is built from 15 residues. Trimming shortened V by 6 bases and J by 2 bases, and 16 bases separated the two germline ends. CDR3 protein: CASRTSWTTQETQYF. For the CDR3, the DNA is TGTGCCAGCAGGACCTCATGGACAACACAAGAGACCCAGTACTTC.

This clonotype was seen once. V usage is TRBV7-3 and J usage is TRBJ1-2, with 8 nucleotides matching TRBD1. Unmatched junction bases numbered 12, after V lost 5 bases and J lost 10 bases. CDR3 size: 14 residues. Germline V gene sequence: CDR1 SGHTA, CDR2 FQGTGA. CDR3 coding DNA: TGTGCCAGCAGCCCCGGCCAAGGACAGGGAATCTACACCTTC. The encoded protein is CASSPGQGQGIYTF. Full variable domain (remainder filled in from reference TRBV7-3 and TRBJ1-2): GAGVSQTPSNKVTEKGKYVELRCDPISGHTALYWYRQSLGQGPEFLIYFQGTGAADDSGLPNDRFFAVRPEGSVSTLKIQRTERGDSAVYLCASSPGQGQGIYTFGSGTRLTVV.